This entry lists 14 T cell receptor beta chains sequenced from one sample in a study of T cell clones after liver transplantation. Generated by immunoSEQ multiplex PCR, the TCRdb table keeps only in-frame clones and is missing some. The sample lists 50,000 to 60,000 clones; about two thirds were seen once. The source was CD4+ T cells from blood, collected at the approximately 15-month timepoint. Every receptor here comes from a human patient who received a liver transplant. Some of the T cells may derive from the graft donor.

The rearrangement uses TRBV2 and TRBJ2-2; D remains ambiguous. V lost 0 bases and J lost 6, with 5 bases in between. CDR3 length: 13 residues. Per the germline V gene, CDR1 is SNHLY and CDR2 is FYNNEI. The CDR3 loop is CASSEAPPGELFF. Here the CDR3 DNA reads TGTGCCAGCAGTGAAGCCCCTCCCGGGGAGCTGTTTTTT. Variable domain in full (rest from reference TRBV2 and TRBJ2-2): EPEVTQTPSHQVTQMGQEVILRCVPISNHLYFYWYRQILGQKVEFLVSFYNNEISEKSEIFDDQFSVERPDGSNFTLKIRSTKLEDSAMYFCASSEAPPGELFFGEGSRLTVL.

The chain carries TRBV5-1 and TRBJ2-2; weak D call: TRBD1 (5 bases). CDR3 length equals 15 residues. Trimming pared 1 base from V and 1 base from J, leaving 8 bases between. Germline V lookup: CDR1 SGHRS, CDR2 YFSETQ. CDR3 nucleotide sequence: TGCGCCAGCAGCTTGCGAGGACAGAACACCGGGGAGCTGTTTTTT. Translating it yields CASSLRGQNTGELFF.

The CDR3: CASTPGGRSNIEQFF. The CDR3, as DNA: TGTGCCAGTACCCCCGGGGGTAGGAGTAATATTGAGCAGTTCTTC. This chain connects TRBV19 to TRBJ2-1; possibly TRBD2 for D (6 bases). CDR1 LNHDA and CDR2 SQIVND come from the germline V gene (reference sequence). Trimming left V 7 bases short and J 9 bases short, with 22 bases between. This CDR3 comprises 15 residues.

Turning to this clone: This sample includes further DNA sequences coding for the same CDR3. The chain recombines TRBV29-1 with TRBJ1-5; D is possibly TRBD1 (6 bases). The V gene lost 4 bases and the J gene lost 0 bases, with 10 bases spanning the gap. CDR3 length: 14 residues. The germline gives CDR1 SQVTM, CDR2 ANQGSEA. The CDR3 spells CSVGGQNSNQPQHF. The CDR3 DNA reads TGCAGCGTTGGGGGGCAAAATAGCAATCAGCCCCAGCATTTT.

This chain links TRBV7-2 with TRBJ2-3, with a weak D call TRBD2 (6 bases). Trimming took 6 bases from V and 5 from J, leaving 18 bases between them. Germline assignment: CDR1 SGHTA and CDR2 FQGNSA. The CDR3 runs 15 residues. CDR3 sequence reads: CASSLRGSGGDTQYF. CDR3 coding DNA: TGTGCCAGCAGTCTTCGGGGGAGCGGAGGAGATACGCAGTATTTT.

The J gene is TRBJ2-3, the V gene TRBV4-3; perhaps TRBD1 as D (6 bases). This CDR3 region has 17 residues. Trimming shortened V by 0 bases and J by 6 bases, and 19 bases separated the two germline ends. Germline V gene sequence: CDR1 LGHNA, CDR2 YSLEER. In DNA, the CDR3 is TGCGCCAGCAGCCAAGAGGGAGCCGTTAAAACAGGGGATACGCAGTATTTT. Amino acids: CASSQEGAVKTGDTQYF.

This rearrangement joins TRBV19 to TRBJ1-6; 9 positions match TRBD1. The CDR3 is 14 amino acids. CDR1 and CDR2 (germline): LNHDA, SQIVND (reference sequence). The V gene end was trimmed by 6 bases and the J gene end by 8 bases; junction bases not matched to a gene: 5. In DNA form, the CDR3 reads TGTGCCAGTAGGACCGGGACAGGGCATTCACCCCTCCACTTT. Its protein is CASRTGTGHSPLHF.

V gene TRBV15 combines with J gene TRBJ1-1, with TRBD1 identical over 7 bases. This CDR3 contains 15 residues. Germline V gene data show CDR1 as LNHNV and CDR2 as YYDKDF (reference sequence). The ends lost 3 bases at V and 4 bases at J; junction bases unmatched: 8. CDR3: CATSSPKTGSTEAFF. In DNA form, the CDR3 reads TGTGCCACCAGCAGCCCCAAGACAGGGTCCACTGAAGCTTTCTTT.

This sequence joins TRBV27 and TRBJ2-7; 13 bases map to TRBD2. There are 18 residues in the CDR3. From germline, CDR1 is MNHEY and CDR2 SMNVEV (reference sequence). V lost 3 bases to trimming and J lost 5 bases; unmatched junction nucleotides: 13. CDR3 sequence: CASSFPPGLAGSGDEQYV. In DNA form, the CDR3 reads TGTGCCAGCAGTTTCCCCCCGGGACTAGCGGGATCTGGGGACGAGCAGTACGTC.

This clone appeared a few times. Other DNA sequences in this sample translate to the same CDR3. The chain links TRBV9 to TRBJ2-7; 12 positions match TRBD2. Germline-derived CDR1 and CDR2 are SGDLS and YYNGEE. This CDR3 is built from 16 residues. V lost 0 bases and J lost 2; bases outside the gene matches: 3. CDR3 region: CASSVASSGGAYEQYF. The CDR3 DNA sequence: TGTGCCAGCAGCGTAGCCTCTAGCGGGGGGGCCTACGAGCAGTACTTC.

This clone was detected a few times. This sequence joins TRBV2 and TRBJ1-3; perhaps TRBD1 as D (6 bases). V was trimmed by 4 bases and J by 4 bases, leaving 8 bases between them. Germline V gives CDR1 SNHLY, CDR2 FYNNEI. The CDR3 has 13 amino acids. In DNA, the CDR3 is TGTGCCAGCAGTGCAGGGGTAGGAAACACCATATATTTT. Translated: CASSAGVGNTIYF.

The chain recombines TRBV5-1 with TRBJ2-3; 8 positions agree with TRBD1. The CDR3 contains 15 residues. J lost 5 bases, V lost 0 bases, and 5 bases had no gene match. Germline CDR1 and CDR2: SGHRS and YFSETQ. The CDR3 sequence is CASSLDSRGLDTQYF. CDR3 in DNA: TGCGCCAGCAGCTTGGACTCCAGGGGGCTAGATACGCAGTATTTT.

The rearrangement joins TRBV11-3 to TRBJ2-5; the D gene is possibly TRBD1 (6 bases). The CDR3 covers 14 residues. The V end lost 5 bases, the J end lost 1 base, and 11 bases lay between the germline ends. Germline CDR1 reads SGHNT; CDR2 reads YENEEA. DNA of the CDR3: TGTGCCAGCAGCCCAACAGGGCTCCAAGAGACCCAGTACTTC. Translation gives CASSPTGLQETQYF.

The chain couples TRBV5-1 to TRBJ1-2; weak D call: TRBD1 (6 bases). Germline lookup yields CDR1 SGHRS and CDR2 YFSETQ. This CDR3 comprises 11 residues. V was clipped by 7 bases and J by 6 bases, with 10 bases between them. The CDR3 is CASGQGNGYTF. The CDR3 DNA is TGCGCCAGCGGTCAGGGGAATGGCTACACCTTC.